The clone carrying this TCR beta chain was counted once. This sample is drawn from a study of blood T cell repertoires in COVID-19. Study background: Acute and convalescent COVID-19 samples came from the United States, Italy and Spain. From T cells, B-cell-depleted T cells, or PBMCs came the material, which was cDNA or gDNA.

Measured with immunoSEQ multiplex PCR; TCRdb has only the in-frame clones, and not every one. This table holds 250,000 or so clones, about 89% found once. With 3 bases removed from V and 3 bases from J, the gap between germline ends came to 15 bases. This CDR3 region has 15 residues. Germline CDR1 reads SGHDT; CDR2 reads YYEEEE. Recovered participants had two consecutive negative NP/OP PCR tests, healthcare professional clearance, or symptom resolution. The specimen sequenced was PBMCs or T cells enriched from blood (not recorded which). The source of this sequence is a woman aged 18-35 years who had recovered from COVID-19. The rearrangement joins TRBV5-6 to TRBJ1-1; weak D call: TRBD1 (5 bases). CDR3 loop: CASSSLGRFDTEAFF. DNA for the CDR3: TGTGCCAGCAGCTCCTTGGGGCGTTTTGACACTGAAGCTTTCTTT.